This passage covers 3 T cell receptor beta chains from one sample sequenced in a study of blood T cell repertoires in COVID-19 (TCRdb year 2020). Library preparation used the immunoSEQ multiplex PCR assay. Drawn from immuneACCESS, this table holds only the in-frame rearrangements with V and J called that TCRdb kept. Clones are partly lost; checked studies trace under half to an unresolved V gene and leave the rest unexplained. The table for this sample lists 130,000 or so clones; 60% to 85% of them were counted only once. The ten largest clones represent roughly 17% of the sample. The specimen was peripheral blood. The receptors were sampled from a man aged 45-60 years with acute or convalescent COVID-19.

The rearrangement joins TRBV5-1 to TRBJ2-1, with unresolved D. CDR1 and CDR2 (germline): SGHRS, YFSETQ. V dropped 4 bases and J dropped 0 bases, with 11 bases sitting between them. The CDR3 runs to 15 residues. CDR3: CASSPTVTSYNEQFF. In DNA form, the CDR3 reads TGCGCCAGCAGCCCTACAGTTACCTCCTACAATGAGCAGTTCTTC.

The chain couples TRBV5-1 to TRBJ2-3, with TRBD2 matching 11 bases. CDR1 is SGHRS, CDR2 YFSETQ, per germline. With 4 bases clipped from V and 4 bases from J, the junction kept 8 bases outside the gene matches. The CDR3 is made up of 16 amino acids. The CDR3 here is CASSLRLAGISDTQYF. Written as DNA, the CDR3 is TGCGCCAGCAGCCTCCGACTAGCGGGGATATCAGATACGCAGTATTTT.

This clone was observed once. The chain uses TRBV19 and TRBJ1-2; D is possibly TRBD1 (5 bases). CDR3 length: 13 residues. Trimming removed 10 bases at V and 0 bases at J, with 12 bases between. Germline V gene lookup returns CDR1 LNHDA and CDR2 SQIVND (reference sequence). DNA of the CDR3: TGTGCCACGCAGGGTAACCCTAACTATGGCTACACCTTC. Its protein product is CATQGNPNYGYTF.